One and the same sample provided the 4 T cell receptor beta chains below, sequenced in a study of shared clonotypes between healthy human individuals. TCRdb's copy holds only in-frame clones and misses some; the assay was immunoSEQ multiplex PCR. The repertoire holds around 2,000,000 clones, with about 94% as singletons. Naive CD8 cells lacked CD45RO and underwent positive selection for CCR7, leaving out terminally differentiated effector memory CD45RA+ cells. The sample comprised naive CD8+ T cells sorted from blood. The origin of the receptors is a man aged 18-30 years in good health.

This clone was observed a single time. This sample also contains other DNA sequences that code for the same CDR3. The chain combines TRBV13 with TRBJ2-1; TRBD2 agrees at 11 bases. Germline V CDR1 and CDR2: PRHDT, FYEKMQ (reference sequence). This CDR3 contains 15 residues. V trimming: 0 bases; J trimming: 8 bases; junction bases outside the gene matches: 3. The CDR3 loop is CASSLGLAGGHEQFF. The CDR3, as DNA: TGTGCCAGCAGCTTAGGTCTAGCGGGAGGCCATGAGCAGTTCTTC.

The chain has TRBV7-9 and TRBJ2-1; D perhaps matches TRBD2 (6 bases). V was clipped by 7 bases and J by 10 bases, with 14 bases between them. Per germline, CDR1 SEHNR and CDR2 FQNEAQ (reference sequence). The CDR3 sequence is 12 residues long. Written as DNA, the CDR3 is TGTGCCAGCACGGATTCCGGGGGAGAGCAGTTCTTC. It specifies CASTDSGGEQFF.

The chain is built from TRBV5-6 and TRBJ1-2; D not certain. Germline V gives CDR1 SGHDT, CDR2 YYEEEE. CDR3 length: 14 residues. V was cut by 6 bases and J by 7 bases, with 19 bases left in between. The CDR3 DNA reads as TGTGCCAGCACCGTCCGTTTGGGGTTAGGTGGCTACACCTTC. This sequence encodes CASTVRLGLGGYTF.

The rearrangement links TRBV27 to TRBJ2-2, with 7 bases that match TRBD2. The germline V gene encodes CDR1 MNHEY and CDR2 SMNVEV (reference sequence). The CDR3 contains 16 residues. Trimming at V came to 6 bases and at J to 4 bases, leaving 11 bases not matched to a gene. In nucleotides, the CDR3 is TGTGCCAGCAGCGACGTTACTAGCGCTGGCACCGGGGAGCTGTTTTTT. Encoded protein: CASSDVTSAGTGELFF.